This record looks at one TCR beta chain sequence and its context. This record comes from a study of cytomegalovirus exposure and HLA in healthy donors. Amplification used 60 Vbeta primers and 13 Jbeta primers. Sequencing was performed with immunoSEQ multiplex PCR; in TCRdb, only in-frame clones are kept and a portion is missing. The data contain about 180,000 clones, 80% to 90% of them seen just once; the ten biggest clones take up around 1.2%. The germline gives CDR1 MNHNS, CDR2 SASEGT. The J segment lost 5 bases and the V segment lost 6 bases, leaving 10 bases of the junction unmatched. The CDR3 has 15 amino acids.

Sequenced sample: PBMCs. The chain joins TRBV6-1 to TRBJ1-1; TRBD1 agrees at 9 bases. The source of this sequence is a girl aged 2 to 10 in good health and CMV-seropositive. The CDR3 protein is CASRGQGGIGTEAFF. In DNA form, the CDR3 reads TGTGCCAGCAGGGGACAGGGAGGTATAGGGACTGAAGCTTTCTTT.